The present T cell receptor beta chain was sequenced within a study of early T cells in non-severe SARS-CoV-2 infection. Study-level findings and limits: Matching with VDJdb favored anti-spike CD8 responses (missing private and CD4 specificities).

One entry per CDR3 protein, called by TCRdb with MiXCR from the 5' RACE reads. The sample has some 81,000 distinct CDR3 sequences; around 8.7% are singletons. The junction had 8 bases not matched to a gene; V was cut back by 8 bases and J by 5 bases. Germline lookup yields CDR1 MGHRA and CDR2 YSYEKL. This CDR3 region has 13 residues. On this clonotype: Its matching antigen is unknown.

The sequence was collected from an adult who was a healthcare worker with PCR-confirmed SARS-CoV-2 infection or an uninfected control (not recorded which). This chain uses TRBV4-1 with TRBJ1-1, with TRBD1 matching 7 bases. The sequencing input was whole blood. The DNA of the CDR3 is TGCGCCAGCCATAAGGGGGCTGGAACTGAAGCTTTCTTT. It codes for CASHKGAGTEAFF.